One and the same sample provided the 3 T cell receptor beta chains below, sequenced in a study of T-cell reconstitution after alpha-beta-depleted transplantation in children. A library of TCRbeta sequences, prepared with unique molecular identifiers, was generated. TCRdb recomputed calls from the PCR reads with MiXCR, one row per CDR3 protein. Of almost 500,000 distinct CDR3 sequences in the sample, 10% are singletons; the top ten hold about 2%. This material consisted of PBMCs, taken before TCRalphabeta/CD19-depleted stem cell transplant. These receptor sequences come from a child aged 2-15 years with inherited bone marrow failure, due to receive a stem cell transplant.

This clonotype was observed a handful of times. The V gene is TRBV11-3, the J gene TRBJ2-1, with 13 bases identical to TRBD2. V lost 4 bases, J lost 8 bases, and 8 bases stayed unmatched. Germline V gene data show CDR1 as SGHNT and CDR2 as YENEEA. This CDR3 comprises 16 residues. The CDR3 loop is CASSSRLAGGRDEQFF. The CDR3, as DNA: TGTGCCAGCAGCTCTAGACTAGCGGGAGGCCGGGATGAGCAGTTCTTC.

This clonotype was counted at least ten times. The gene calls are TRBV7-2 and TRBJ2-3; 9 positions match TRBD2. CDR3 length: 15 residues. The germline gives CDR1 SGHTA, CDR2 FQGNSA. J gave up 5 bases and V 1 base, and 4 bases lay outside the gene matches. The CDR3 here is CASSLGGGRGDTQYF. CDR3 nucleotide sequence: TGTGCCAGCAGCTTAGGCGGCGGGAGGGGAGATACGCAGTATTTT.

The chain has TRBV20-1 and TRBJ2-1, with D hard to call. Germline V gene lookup returns CDR1 DFQATT and CDR2 SNEGSKA (reference sequence). This CDR3 has 13 residues. V was shortened by 6 bases and J by 6 bases, with 15 bases between the two germline ends. CDR3 nucleotide sequence: TGCAGTGCCGCCCCCGACATGACCAATGAGCAGTTCTTC. Protein sequence: CSAAPDMTNEQFF.